This record looks at one T cell receptor beta chain sequence and its context. Its antigen is not known. The sample is drawn from a study of beta chain features in type 1 diabetes. Turning to the study itself: Sorted cells from all samples, numbering approximately 110,000,000, were examined. Study-level points and caveats: The study left unresolved whether HLA type influences TCRB rearrangement. Diminished insertions and augmented deletions at VDJ junctions characterized type 1 diabetes patients. All four CD4+ subsets of Type 1 diabetes patients contained TCRB CDR3s that were moderately but significantly shorter. Within the patient group, naive, central memory and Treg TCRB repertoires appeared more similar to each other than within healthy donors.

The CDR3 contains 18 residues. Expressed TCRB transcripts were sequenced after all isolated RNA was converted to cDNA. The protocol was immunoSEQ multiplex PCR, while the TCRdb copy is restricted to in-frame clones and leaves out a portion. The sample yields 100,000 to 150,000 clones, roughly a sixth seen once. The V call is TRBV21-1, the J call TRBJ2-5; the D call TRBD2 from the table was never checked on the DNA. TRBV21-1 is annotated as a pseudogene. The source is a young man with type 1 diabetes. Source material: central memory CD4+ T cells from blood. CDR3 in DNA: TGTGCCAGCACCAGGTGGGCCCCTCGAGGGGGGGACCAAGAGACCCAGTACTTC. Protein sequence: CASTRWAPRGGDQETQYF.